Presented here are 9 T cell receptor beta chains from one specimen sequenced in a study of Ad26.COV2.S vaccination and SARS-CoV-2 variants. TCRdb's copy holds only in-frame clones and misses some; the assay was immunoSEQ multiplex PCR. This sample has about 350,000 clones, with about 91% found just once. The sample in question was peripheral blood, obtained after recovery from COVID-19. These receptors were taken from a human donor who had recovered from COVID-19.

The rearrangement uses TRBV4-1 and TRBJ1-2, with D hard to call. Germline values: CDR1 MGHRA, CDR2 YSYEKL. Trimming pared 3 bases from V and 8 bases from J, leaving 10 bases between. The CDR3 runs to 12 residues. As DNA, the CDR3 is TGCGCCAGCAGCCAGAGGGAGGGAGGCTACACCTTC. Protein sequence: CASSQREGGYTF.

The chain carries TRBV16 and TRBJ2-3; 9 bases are shared with TRBD2. The germline gives CDR1 KGHSY, CDR2 FQNENV. The CDR3 has 15 residues. V was pared by 4 bases and J by 4 bases, with 6 bases of the junction left unmatched. The chain's CDR3 is CASSPLAGRADTQYF. The CDR3 DNA follows: TGTGCCAGCAGCCCTCTAGCGGGGCGTGCAGATACGCAGTATTTT.

The V and J genes are TRBV10-3 and TRBJ1-2; no clear D. The CDR3 length is 16 residues. The germline V gene encodes CDR1 ENHRY and CDR2 SYGVKD. Between the trimmed V and J ends, which lost 10 bases and 1 base, there was a span of 22 bases. The CDR3 protein is CATNPLRGESNYGYTF. DNA for the CDR3: TGTGCCACCAACCCCCTTCGTGGGGAGAGTAACTATGGCTACACCTTC.

The chain combines TRBV27 with TRBJ1-6; no firm D call. Germline loops: CDR1 MNHEY, CDR2 SMNVEV (reference sequence). This CDR3 is built from 12 residues. V lost 6 bases to trimming and J lost 6 bases, with 6 bases between them. As DNA, the CDR3 is TGTGCCAGCAGAGCGGGTAATTCACCCCTCCACTTT. It is translated as CASRAGNSPLHF.

The chain joins TRBV6-5 to TRBJ1-3; D call uncertain. Germline assignment: CDR1 MNHEY and CDR2 SVGAGI. Trimming left V 6 bases short and J 0 bases short, with 12 bases between. CDR3 length: 15 amino acids. The CDR3 coding sequence is TGTGCCAGCAGCTTAAACGGAATCTCTGGAAACACCATATATTTT. Its translation is CASSLNGISGNTIYF.

This rearrangement joins TRBV2 to TRBJ1-6; weak D call: TRBD1 (5 bases). CDR1 and CDR2 from the germline V gene are SNHLY and FYNNEI. The CDR3 has 14 residues. The germline V and J ends were trimmed by 6 bases and 6 bases, with 12 bases remaining between them. CDR3 loop: CASRKDISNSPLHF. For the CDR3, the DNA is TGTGCCAGCAGGAAGGACATCTCTAATTCACCCCTCCACTTT. The variable domain in full, completed from reference TRBV2 and TRBJ1-6, reads EPEVTQTPSHQVTQMGQEVILRCVPISNHLYFYWYRQILGQKVEFLVSFYNNEISEKSEIFDDQFSVERPDGSNFTLKIRSTKLEDSAMYFCASRKDISNSPLHFGNGTRLTVT.

The V and J genes are TRBV2 and TRBJ2-2, with D tentatively TRBD1 (6 bases). The V gene lost 5 bases and the J gene lost 2 bases, with 12 bases spanning the gap. The CDR3 is 15 residues long. Germline-derived CDR1 and CDR2 are SNHLY and FYNNEI. The chain's CDR3 is CASSFLQGNTGELFF. CDR3 DNA sequence: TGTGCCAGCAGTTTCCTACAGGGTAACACCGGGGAGCTGTTTTTT.

The chain has TRBV5-1 and TRBJ2-1, with no clear D. In germline, CDR1 is SGHRS, CDR2 YFSETQ. V lost 0 bases to trimming and J lost 4 bases, with 5 bases between them. The CDR3 has 13 amino acids. The CDR3 bases are TGCGCCAGCAGCTTGGACGTTTACAATGAGCAGTTCTTC. It codes for CASSLDVYNEQFF.

About this clone itself: Other nucleotide sequences in the sample specify the same CDR3. J is TRBJ1-4 and V is TRBV6-5; D is undetermined. The CDR3 is 15 amino acids. Germline CDR1 and CDR2: MNHEY and SVGAGI. The V and J ends lost 0 bases and 0 bases respectively, with 5 bases between them. The CDR3 is CASSYSGATNEKLFF. DNA of the CDR3: TGTGCCAGCAGTTACTCGGGCGCAACTAATGAAAAACTGTTTTTT.